This T cell receptor (beta chain) was obtained from a study of T cell repertoires in cytomegalovirus infection. The CDR3 is made up of 14 amino acids. With V trimmed by 2 bases and J by 9 bases, 9 bases remained unmatched. Germline V gene sequence: CDR1 DFQATT, CDR2 SNEGSKA (reference sequence). On this clonotype: Its specificity is unknown.

TCRdb re-analysed the reads in MiXCR, keeping a single row per CDR3 protein. The table lists a few hundred thousand distinct CDR3 sequences, about 29% of them singletons, with 20% in the top ten. The sequences come from cultured PBMCs, collected from culture after CMV antigen stimulation. The chain employs TRBV20-1 and TRBJ2-1, with TRBD2 matching 8 bases. The clonotype originates from a human donor in good health (CMV status not recorded). Some clones in this sample may be carry-over from other donors' samples. CDR3 region: CSARLQREKAEQFF. CDR3 DNA: TGCAGTGCTAGATTGCAGCGGGAGAAGGCTGAGCAGTTCTTC.